The entry that follows covers one TCR beta chain sequence. The data belong to a study of blood T cell repertoires in COVID-19. Background on the study: COVID-19 samples collected from the United States, Italy and Spain covered acute and convalescent phases. In each case, the material was cDNA or gDNA derived from T cells, B-cell-depleted T cells, or PBMCs.

Authors' data handling: How many nucleated cells were present was estimated from reference gene primer amplification. Only in-frame clones appear in the TCRdb table, and some are missing; sequencing was by immunoSEQ multiplex PCR. V and J calls and clone size come straight from that table; D and trimming were deduced from the DNA. The profile shows under 250,000 clones, roughly 88% of them singletons. The CDR3 spans 17 residues. V lost 3 bases, J lost 5 bases, and 11 bases stayed unmatched. Germline V lookup: CDR1 LNHDA, CDR2 SQIVND (reference sequence). Sequencing used peripheral blood. The TCR was taken from a man aged 45-65 years with COVID-19, enrolled during active disease. V usage is TRBV19 and J usage is TRBJ2-1; 9 nucleotides line up with TRBD1. The CDR3: CASSMAVGTGRDNEQFF. As DNA, the CDR3 is TGTGCCAGTAGTATGGCAGTTGGGACAGGGAGGGACAATGAGCAGTTCTTC.